A single sample is the source of the 15 T cell receptor beta chains below, sequenced in a study of T cell changes during pregnancy in multiple sclerosis. Data came from immunoSEQ multiplex PCR; TCRdb stores just in-frame clones and leaves some out. Among some 70,000 clones, more than 85% were seen once, and the ten largest hold roughly 5%. The source was CD8+ T cells from peripheral blood mononuclear cells, collected before pregnancy. Every receptor here comes from a female donor with multiple sclerosis, enrolled in a pregnancy study.

The chain employs TRBV27 and TRBJ2-1, with D tentatively TRBD1 (5 bases). Trimming removed 6 bases at V and 10 bases at J, with 10 bases between. Looked up from germline, CDR1 is MNHEY and CDR2 is SMNVEV (reference sequence). This CDR3 is built from 11 residues. The CDR3 is CASSQGSEQFF. The CDR3 bases are TGTGCCAGCAGCCAGGGCTCAGAGCAGTTCTTC.

The V gene is TRBV5-1, the J gene TRBJ2-1; D uncertain. V was shortened by 1 base and J by 5 bases, with 4 bases between the two germline ends. Germline V gives CDR1 SGHRS, CDR2 YFSETQ. The CDR3 loop spans 12 amino acids. The DNA of the CDR3 is TGCGCCAGCAGCTTGCCTAACAATGAGCAGTTCTTC. This encodes CASSLPNNEQFF.

CDR3 nucleotide sequence: TGTGCCAGCAGCAACCGGGACACCACTCACTATAACTATGGCTACACCTTC. It translates to CASSNRDTTHYNYGYTF. The rearrangement links TRBV21-1 to TRBJ1-2; TRBD1, as called in the table, went unchecked against the DNA. TRBV21-1 is marked as a pseudogene. This CDR3 is 17 amino acids long.

V gene TRBV19 combines with J gene TRBJ1-4; D is unclear. Germline V gives CDR1 LNHDA, CDR2 SQIVND (reference sequence). The CDR3 consists of 14 residues. V lost 7 bases and J 8 bases, leaving 17 bases between the germline ends. Here the CDR3 DNA reads TGTGCCAGTACTATGGACTTTTTAGAGGAAAAACTGTTTTTT. Its protein is CASTMDFLEEKLFF.

The rearrangement uses TRBV5-4 and TRBJ2-7; D is perhaps TRBD1 (6 bases). V dropped 3 bases and J dropped 7 bases, with 8 bases sitting between them. Germline V gene data show CDR1 as SGHNT and CDR2 as YYREEE (reference sequence). The CDR3 extends over 11 amino acids. The CDR3 here is CASSWGQEQYF. In DNA form, the CDR3 reads TGTGCCAGCAGCTGGGGACAAGAGCAGTACTTC.

The gene calls are TRBV6-6 and TRBJ1-5; no clear D. In germline, CDR1 is MNHNY, CDR2 SVGAGI (reference sequence). The CDR3 loop spans 15 amino acids. V lost 2 bases, J lost 6 bases, and 14 bases lay in between. The CDR3 protein is CASSYDRSVSQPQHF. CDR3 DNA: TGTGCCAGCAGTTACGACCGGAGTGTCAGTCAGCCCCAGCATTTT.

The chain has TRBV7-6 and TRBJ2-1; TRBD2 aligns across 13 bases. CDR1 is SGHVS, CDR2 FNYEAQ, per germline. Trimming removed 4 bases from V and 0 bases from J; junction bases left unmatched: 3. The CDR3 length is 17 residues. The CDR3 DNA reads as TGTGCCAGCAGCTGGACTAGCGGGGGCCGCTCCTACAATGAGCAGTTCTTC. It encodes CASSWTSGGRSYNEQFF. The full variable domain, completed using reference TRBV7-6 and TRBJ2-1, is GAGVSQSPRYKVTKRGQDVALRCDPISGHVSLYWYRQALGQGPEFLTYFNYEAQQDKSGLPNDRFSAERPEGSISTLTIQRTEQRDSAMYRCASSWTSGGRSYNEQFFGPGTRLTVL.

This chain joins TRBV11-2 and TRBJ2-5; TRBD2 matches 9 bases. Germline lookup yields CDR1 SGHAT and CDR2 FQNNGV. There are 15 residues in the CDR3. Unmatched junction bases numbered 3, after V lost 0 bases and J lost 4 bases. Here the CDR3 reads CASSLEAGGRETQYF. The CDR3 DNA sequence: TGTGCCAGCAGCTTAGAAGCGGGGGGACGAGAGACCCAGTACTTC.

This chain joins TRBV30 and TRBJ1-2; TRBD1 aligns across 8 bases. Germline V gene lookup returns CDR1 GTSNPN and CDR2 SVGIG (reference sequence). There are 16 residues in the CDR3. V lost 3 bases, J lost 0 bases, and 9 bases stayed unmatched. The CDR3 region is CAWRRAGGTANYGYTF. CDR3 in DNA: TGTGCCTGGAGGAGGGCAGGGGGCACGGCTAACTATGGCTACACCTTC.

The chain combines TRBV6-1 with TRBJ2-3, with TRBD2 matching over 13 bases. The CDR3 extends over 15 amino acids. V shed 4 bases and J 4 bases; nucleotides not matched to a gene: 2. The V gene's germline CDR1 is MNHNS and CDR2 SASEGT. The CDR3 sequence is CASSATSGGADTQYF. The CDR3 bases are TGTGCCAGCAGTGCAACTAGCGGGGGGGCAGATACGCAGTATTTT.

DNA for the CDR3: TGTGCCAGCAGCCTACTAGCGGGGGCCTACGAGCAGTACTTC. Encoded protein: CASSLLAGAYEQYF. This sequence joins TRBV11-2 and TRBJ2-7; 11 bases agree with TRBD2. This CDR3 has 14 amino acids. V shed 5 bases, J shed 2 bases, and the junction held 2 bases outside the gene matches. Germline CDR1 reads SGHAT; CDR2 reads FQNNGV.

The chain couples TRBV11-2 to TRBJ1-1; D is possibly TRBD1 (6 bases). V gave up 5 bases and J gave up 3 bases, with 10 bases separating them. Germline lookup yields CDR1 SGHAT and CDR2 FQNNGV. The CDR3 sequence is 13 residues long. The chain's CDR3 is CASSPRQDTEAFF. For the CDR3, the DNA is TGTGCCAGCAGCCCTCGACAGGACACTGAAGCTTTCTTT.

The chain couples TRBV4-1 to TRBJ2-2; 11 bases line up with TRBD2. Germline V gene data show CDR1 as MGHRA and CDR2 as YSYEKL. The ends lost 0 bases at V and 0 bases at J; junction bases unmatched: 6. The CDR3 runs 19 residues. The CDR3 bases are TGCGCCAGCAGCCAAGAAGGCCTAGCGGGGGGCTCGAACACCGGGGAGCTGTTTTTT. Protein sequence: CASSQEGLAGGSNTGELFF.

This clone occurred once. The genes are TRBV14 and TRBJ1-3; D gene unclear. The CDR3 is 17 residues long. In germline, CDR1 is SGHDN, CDR2 FVKESK. With 0 bases removed from V and 0 bases from J, the gap between germline ends came to 12 bases. CDR3 residues: CASSQEAASYSGNTIYF. As DNA, the CDR3 is TGTGCCAGCAGCCAAGAGGCGGCAAGTTACTCTGGAAACACCATATATTTT.

CDR3 nucleotide sequence: TGTGCCAGCAGTTTAACGACAGGCTCCTACGAGCAGTACTTC. It translates to CASSLTTGSYEQYF. This chain joins TRBV27 and TRBJ2-7, with TRBD1 as a possible D gene (6 bases). Germline CDR1 MNHEY, CDR2 SMNVEV (reference sequence). V was shortened by 2 bases and J by 0 bases, with 8 bases between the two germline ends. The length of the CDR3 is 14 residues.